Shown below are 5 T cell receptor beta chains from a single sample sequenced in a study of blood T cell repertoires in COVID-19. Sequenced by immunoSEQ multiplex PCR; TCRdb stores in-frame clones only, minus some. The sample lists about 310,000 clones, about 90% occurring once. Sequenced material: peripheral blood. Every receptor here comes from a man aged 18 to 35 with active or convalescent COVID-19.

The CDR3 region has the DNA TGTGCCAGCAGCCCCCCGACTAGGTCCGAGCAGTACTTC. Its protein is CASSPPTRSEQYF. V gene TRBV5-6 combines with J gene TRBJ2-7, with D tentatively TRBD2 (6 bases). V shed 4 bases and J shed 6 bases, with 14 bases lying between them. This CDR3 contains 13 residues. CDR1 SGHDT and CDR2 YYEEEE come from the germline V gene.

CDR3 in DNA: TGTGCCAGCAGCGACCTCAACACAGGCCTCTCTGGGGCCAACGTCCTGACTTTC. Its protein is CASSDLNTGLSGANVLTF. The chain uses TRBV3-1 (or the pseudogene TRBV3-2) and TRBJ2-6; D is possibly TRBD1 (5 bases). Per the germline V gene, CDR1 is LGHDT and CDR2 is YNNKEL (reference sequence). The CDR3 length is 18 residues. Trimming removed 5 bases from V and 0 bases from J, with 17 bases in between.

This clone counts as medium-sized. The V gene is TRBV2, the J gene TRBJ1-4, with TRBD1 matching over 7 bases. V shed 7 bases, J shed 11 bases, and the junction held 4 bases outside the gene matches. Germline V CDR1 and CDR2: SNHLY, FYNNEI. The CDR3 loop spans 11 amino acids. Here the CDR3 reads CASTETGKLFF. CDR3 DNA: TGTGCCAGCACCGAGACAGGGAAACTGTTTTTT.

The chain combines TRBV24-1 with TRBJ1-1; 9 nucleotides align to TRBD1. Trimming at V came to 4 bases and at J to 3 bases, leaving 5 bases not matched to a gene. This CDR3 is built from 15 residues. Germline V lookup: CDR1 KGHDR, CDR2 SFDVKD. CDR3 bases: TGTGCCACCAGTGAGACCGGGACAGGGCACACTGAAGCTTTCTTT. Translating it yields CATSETGTGHTEAFF.

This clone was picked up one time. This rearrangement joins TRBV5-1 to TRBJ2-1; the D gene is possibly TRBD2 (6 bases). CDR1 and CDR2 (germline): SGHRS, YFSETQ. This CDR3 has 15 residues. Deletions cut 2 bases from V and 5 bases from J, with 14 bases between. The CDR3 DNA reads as TGCGCCAGCAGCTTCCGAGCAGCGGGCAACAATGAGCAGTTCTTC. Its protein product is CASSFRAAGNNEQFF.